The 11 T cell receptor beta chains presented below share a single source sample, sequenced in a study of CD8+ T cells in alopecia areata. Treatment of the sample: oral pan-JAK inhibitor, 5-10 mg twice daily. The authors extracted RNA and reverse transcribed it into cDNA as the sequencing template. Assay: immunoSEQ multiplex PCR; the TCRdb copy retains only in-frame clones and omits some. The table records 150,000 to 200,000 clones, around three fifths of them present only once. This material consisted of CD4+ T cells sorted from blood, taken at week 24, from a patient treated with tofacitinib. All receptors come from a human donor with alopecia areata.

The chain recombines TRBV7-7 with TRBJ2-5; 13 bases align to TRBD2. Germline trimming cut 5 bases from V and 2 bases from J; bases unmatched to any gene: 2. This CDR3 contains 15 residues. Germline CDR1 and CDR2: SSHAT and FNYEAQ (reference sequence). As DNA, the CDR3 is TGTGCCAGCAGCCCACTAGCGGGGGGGCAAGAGACCCAGTACTTC. The encoded protein is CASSPLAGGQETQYF.

This chain's CDR3 is CAWIGQKNYGYTF. Here the CDR3 DNA reads TGTGCCTGGATAGGACAGAAGAACTATGGCTACACCTTC. The chain is built from TRBV30 and TRBJ1-2, with D maybe TRBD1 (6 bases). Germline V gives CDR1 GTSNPN, CDR2 SVGIG (reference sequence). V dropped 4 bases and J dropped 2 bases, with 11 bases sitting between them. The CDR3 consists of 13 residues. Combining the CDR3 with reference TRBV30 and TRBJ1-2 gives the whole variable domain SQTIHQWPATLVQPVGSPLSLECTVEGTSNPNLYWYRQAAGRGLQLLFYSVGIGQISSEVPQNLSASRPQDRQFILSSKKLLLSDSGFYLCAWIGQKNYGYTFGSGTRLTVV.

The genes are TRBV11-3 and TRBJ2-7, with D possibly being TRBD2 (5 bases). CDR1 is SGHNT and CDR2 is YENEEA in the germline V gene. The CDR3 extends over 14 amino acids. Trimming shortened V by 1 base and J by 7 bases, and 14 bases separated the two germline ends. CDR3 sequence reads: CASSLGRMTEEQYF. DNA for the CDR3: TGTGCCAGCAGCTTAGGGAGGATGACCGAGGAGCAGTACTTC. Together with reference TRBV11-3 and TRBJ2-7, the CDR3 gives the full variable domain: EAGVVQSPRYKIIEKKQPVAFWCNPISGHNTLYWYLQNLGQGPELLIRYENEEAVDDSQLPKDRFSAERLKGVDSTLKIQPAELGDSAVYLCASSLGRMTEEQYFGPGTRLTVT.

The J gene is TRBJ2-3, the V gene TRBV4-3, with TRBD1 identical over 9 bases. Germline trimming cut 1 base from V and 3 bases from J; bases unmatched to any gene: 5. Germline values: CDR1 LGHNA, CDR2 YSLEER. The CDR3 is 16 amino acids. The CDR3 DNA reads as TGCGCCAGCAGCCAAGGGGGGGACAGGGCAACAGATACGCAGTATTTT. The encoded protein is CASSQGGDRATDTQYF.

Only a few counts were recorded for this clone. The rearrangement uses TRBV11-2 and TRBJ2-7; possible D gene TRBD1, 6 bases. CDR3 length equals 15 residues. Germline lookup yields CDR1 SGHAT and CDR2 FQNNGV. V lost 5 bases and J lost 2, with 16 bases in between. Here the CDR3 DNA reads TGTGCCAGCAGCCACCCCACAGGGCGTACCTACGAGCAGTACTTC. It is translated as CASSHPTGRTYEQYF. The complete variable domain, with remaining parts taken from reference TRBV11-2 and TRBJ2-7, reads EAGVAQSPRYKIIEKRQSVAFWCNPISGHATLYWYQQILGQGPKLLIQFQNNGVVDDSQLPKDRFSAERLKGVDSTLKIQPAKLEDSAVYLCASSHPTGRTYEQYFGPGTRLTVT.

This clone was detected many times. The chain is built from TRBV29-1 and TRBJ1-1; D is possibly TRBD1 (6 bases). Germline V gene sequence: CDR1 SQVTM, CDR2 ANQGSEA. CDR3 length: 12 amino acids. V shed 5 bases and J shed 7 bases, with 14 bases lying between them. CDR3 sequence reads: CSVLRDNGEAFF. As DNA, the CDR3 is TGCAGCGTTCTCCGGGACAACGGTGAAGCTTTCTTT.

The V call is TRBV9, the J call TRBJ2-1, with 9 bases matching TRBD1. Germline loops: CDR1 SGDLS, CDR2 YYNGEE. The CDR3 has 16 amino acids. J lost 6 bases, V lost 0 bases, and 7 bases had no gene match. The chain's CDR3 is CASSVAGTGNLNEQFF. The CDR3 DNA follows: TGTGCCAGCAGCGTAGCAGGGACAGGGAATCTCAATGAGCAGTTCTTC. The full variable domain, with the rest looked up from reference TRBV9 and TRBJ2-1, is DSGVTQTPKHLITATGQRVTLRCSPRSGDLSVYWYQQSLDQGLQFLIQYYNGEERAKGNILERFSAQQFPDLHSELNLSSLELGDSALYFCASSVAGTGNLNEQFFGPGTRLTVL.

This clone was found once. This rearrangement joins TRBV5-1 to TRBJ2-5, with 15 bases identical to TRBD2. Germline V gene sequence: CDR1 SGHRS, CDR2 YFSETQ. Trimming took 9 bases from V and 2 from J; bases not matched to a gene: 5. The CDR3 sequence is 15 residues long. DNA of the CDR3: TGCGCCACCGGACTAGCGGGGGGGATACAAGAGACCCAGTACTTC. Translated, it gives CATGLAGGIQETQYF.

The chain joins TRBV5-6 to TRBJ1-1, with D perhaps matching TRBD1 (5 bases). The CDR3 runs 14 residues. The ends were cut back, 4 bases at V and 1 base at J, with 11 bases in the middle. The germline V gene has CDR1 SGHDT and CDR2 YYEEEE. This CDR3 is CASSANDRNTEAFF. Written as DNA, the CDR3 is TGTGCCAGCAGCGCCAACGACAGGAACACTGAAGCTTTCTTT.

The sample holds a few counts of this clone. The genes are TRBV9 and TRBJ2-1; 7 bases are a match to TRBD1. Losses at the gene ends were 4 bases for V and 2 bases for J; bases not matched to a gene: 6. Germline-derived CDR1 and CDR2 are SGDLS and YYNGEE. CDR3 size: 15 residues. The CDR3 loop is CASSPTGYPYNEQFF. The CDR3 DNA follows: TGTGCCAGCAGCCCGACAGGGTACCCCTACAATGAGCAGTTCTTC.

The CDR3 reads CASAPGTAYGYTF. The CDR3 nucleotides are TGTGCTAGTGCCCCCGGGACAGCCTATGGCTACACCTTC. The V call is TRBV12-5, the J call TRBJ1-2, with 7 bases that match TRBD1. Looked up from germline, CDR1 is LGHNT and CDR2 is FRNRAP. This CDR3 spans 13 amino acids. Trimming at V came to 7 bases and at J to 4 bases, leaving 6 bases not matched to a gene.